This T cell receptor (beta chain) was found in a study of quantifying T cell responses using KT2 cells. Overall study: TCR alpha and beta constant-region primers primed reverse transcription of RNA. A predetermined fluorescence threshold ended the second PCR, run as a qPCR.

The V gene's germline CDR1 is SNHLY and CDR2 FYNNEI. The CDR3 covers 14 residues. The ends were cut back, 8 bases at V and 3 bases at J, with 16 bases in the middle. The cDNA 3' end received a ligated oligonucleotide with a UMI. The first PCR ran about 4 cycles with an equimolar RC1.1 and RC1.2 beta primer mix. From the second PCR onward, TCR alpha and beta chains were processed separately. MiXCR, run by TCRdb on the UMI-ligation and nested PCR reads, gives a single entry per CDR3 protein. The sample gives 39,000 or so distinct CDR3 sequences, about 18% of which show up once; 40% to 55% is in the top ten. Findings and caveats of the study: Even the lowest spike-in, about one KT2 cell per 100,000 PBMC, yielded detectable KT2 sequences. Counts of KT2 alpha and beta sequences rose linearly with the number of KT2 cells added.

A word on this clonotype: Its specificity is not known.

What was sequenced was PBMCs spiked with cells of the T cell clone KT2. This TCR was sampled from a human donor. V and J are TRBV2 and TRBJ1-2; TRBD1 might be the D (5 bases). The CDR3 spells CASSRQSEDYGYTF. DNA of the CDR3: TGTGCCAGCTCCCGACAGTCCGAGGACTATGGCTACACCTTC. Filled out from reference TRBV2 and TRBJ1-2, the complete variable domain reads EPEVTQTPSHQVTQMGQEVILRCVPISNHLYFYWYRQILGQKVEFLVSFYNNEISEKSEIFDDQFSVERPDGSNFTLKIRSTKLEDSAMYFCASSRQSEDYGYTFGSGTRLTVV.